This T cell receptor (beta chain) appears in the sequencing data of a study of cytomegalovirus exposure and HLA in healthy donors. Primers for the PCR totalled 60 Vbeta and 13 Jbeta. Profiling relied on immunoSEQ multiplex PCR, and the TCRdb table lists in-frame clones only, not all of them. The sample has around 80,000 clones; 10% are singletons. There are 16 residues in the CDR3. V shed 5 bases and J shed 10 bases, with 26 bases lying between them. Germline V CDR1 and CDR2: LGHNA, YNFKEQ. This chain uses TRBV4-2 with TRBJ2-5; D is perhaps TRBD1 (7 bases). Input material: PBMCs. The clonotype originates from a man between 60 and 75 years old in good health and CMV-seropositive. The DNA of the CDR3 is TGTGCCAGCAGCGAGAATAGCAGGGGGGTAGAGGGGGACCAGTACTTC. Translated, it gives CASSENSRGVEGDQYF.